The 13 T cell receptor beta chains below come from one sample, sequenced in a study of T cell responses to AZD1222 COVID-19 vaccine. Repertoires were generated with immunoSEQ multiplex PCR, while TCRdb's copy carries only in-frame clones and drops some. This table holds roughly 45,000 clones, roughly 80% found once. This material consisted of peripheral blood, taken on day 0 of AZD1222 vaccination. These TCRs come from an adult in good health.

The chain combines TRBV6-6 with TRBJ2-3; 7 positions agree with TRBD2. The length of the CDR3 is 12 residues. Unmatched junction bases numbered 9, after V lost 10 bases and J lost 8 bases. Germline CDR1 MNHNY, CDR2 SVGAGI (reference sequence). CDR3 in amino acids: CATHEGGGTQYF. DNA of the CDR3: TGTGCCACACACGAGGGCGGGGGTACGCAGTATTTT.

In regard to this clone: Compared with germline, one end of the junction differs, possibly owing to a read error. The chain has TRBV7-7 and TRBJ2-7; no firm D call. Germline V gene lookup returns CDR1 SSHAT and CDR2 FNYEAQ (reference sequence). The CDR3 runs 13 residues. The CDR3 nucleotides are TGTGCTAGCAGCTTAGGGTATTCGGACGAGCAGTACTTC. Translation: CASSLGYSDEQYF.

The J gene is TRBJ1-3, the V gene TRBV7-9, with TRBD1 as a possible D gene (5 bases). The V end lost 2 bases, the J end lost 0 bases, and 5 bases lay between the germline ends. This CDR3 comprises 14 residues. The germline gives CDR1 SEHNR, CDR2 FQNEAQ (reference sequence). This chain's CDR3 is CASSLRGSGNTIYF. The CDR3 DNA reads TGTGCCAGCAGCTTAAGGGGCTCTGGAAACACCATATATTTT.

The rearrangement joins TRBV3-1 (or the pseudogene TRBV3-2) to TRBJ2-7; a weak D match, TRBD2 (6 bases). V lost 5 bases and J 9 bases, leaving 23 bases between the germline ends. This CDR3 has 15 amino acids. Germline assignment: CDR1 LGHDT and CDR2 YNNKEL (reference sequence). CDR3 nucleotide sequence: TGTGCCAGCAGCAAAGCGGGTGTGGGCCTACGAGTGCAGTACTTC. This codes for CASSKAGVGLRVQYF.

V gene TRBV5-5 combines with J gene TRBJ1-3, with D unresolved. The CDR3 totals 14 residues. The V end was cut by 3 bases, the J end by 4 bases, with 11 bases between. Germline V lookup: CDR1 SGHKS, CDR2 YYEKEE (reference sequence). The CDR3 sequence: CASSSGSQGNTIYF. In DNA, the CDR3 is TGTGCCAGCAGCTCTGGAAGCCAAGGAAACACCATATATTTT. The full variable domain, rest sourced from reference TRBV5-5 and TRBJ1-3, is DAGVTQSPTHLIKTRGQQVTLRCSPISGHKSVSWYQQVLGQGPQFIFQYYEKEERGRGNFPDRFSARQFPNYSSELNVNALLLGDSALYLCASSSGSQGNTIYFGEGSWLTVV.

For the CDR3, the DNA is TGTGCCAGCGCCAGGGGTCCTGCGGGGGAGACCCAGTACTTC. This encodes CASARGPAGETQYF. This chain uses TRBV6-5 with TRBJ2-5; D tentatively reads TRBD1 or TRBD2 (6 bases each). This CDR3 spans 14 amino acids. CDR1 is MNHEY and CDR2 is SVGAGI in the germline V gene. Trimming left V 8 bases short and J 5 bases short, with 18 bases between.

This clone was observed a few times. This chain joins TRBV28 and TRBJ2-4, with 9 bases that match TRBD1. Germline trimming cut 1 base from V and 3 bases from J; bases unmatched to any gene: 7. The CDR3 is 17 amino acids. Germline CDR1 reads MDHEN; CDR2 reads SYDVKM. Here the CDR3 DNA reads TGTGCCAGCAGTTTATCCGGGACAGGGTTTTTCAAAAACATTCAGTACTTC. Residues: CASSLSGTGFFKNIQYF.

This clone was counted only a few times. The chain couples TRBV2 to TRBJ2-2; 9 bases agree with TRBD1. The CDR3 is made up of 14 amino acids. V trimming: 10 bases; J trimming: 2 bases; junction bases outside the gene matches: 5. Germline loops: CDR1 SNHLY, CDR2 FYNNEI. The CDR3 loop is CAIKQGANTGELFF. DNA for the CDR3: TGTGCCATCAAACAGGGGGCAAACACCGGGGAGCTGTTTTTT.

The chain combines TRBV28 with TRBJ1-2; D unclear. Germline-derived CDR1 and CDR2 are MDHEN and SYDVKM. The CDR3 runs to 12 residues. Trimming cost V 6 bases and J 8 bases, with 13 bases left between them. This CDR3 is CASSYSSGGYTF. CDR3 coding DNA: TGTGCCAGCAGCTACAGTTCTGGGGGCTACACCTTC.

This clone was seen just once. This chain uses TRBV3-1 (or the pseudogene TRBV3-2) with TRBJ1-3; D gene ambiguous. Trimming removed 3 bases from V and 10 bases from J, with 10 bases in between. Germline CDR1 is LGHDT and CDR2 is YNNKEL (reference sequence). The CDR3 sequence is 12 residues long. CDR3 protein: CASSHGPQTIYF. In DNA, the CDR3 is TGTGCCAGCAGCCACGGGCCCCAAACCATATATTTT.

The chain recombines TRBV6-5 with TRBJ1-1; the D is unclear. CDR3 length: 14 amino acids. V gave up 0 bases and J gave up 6 bases, with 11 bases separating them. The germline V gene has CDR1 MNHEY and CDR2 SVGAGI. The CDR3 region has the DNA TGTGCCAGCAGTTACTCGCGTGTGTACGCTGAAGCTTTCTTT. Its protein is CASSYSRVYAEAFF.

The chain uses TRBV30 and TRBJ2-7; 8 bases are shared with TRBD1. The CDR3 is 11 amino acids. Germline CDR1 reads GTSNPN; CDR2 reads SVGIG (reference sequence). V lost 5 bases and J lost 6; bases outside the gene matches: 3. The chain's CDR3 is CAWDTGGEQYF. The CDR3, as DNA: TGTGCCTGGGATACAGGGGGCGAGCAGTACTTC.

The CDR3 coding sequence is TGTGCCAGCAGCCCAGTGGGGGGCAGCGAAAAACTGTTTTTT. As protein: CASSPVGGSEKLFF. V is TRBV7-9 and J is TRBJ1-4; weak D call: TRBD1 (6 bases). The CDR3 runs 14 residues. Germline-derived CDR1 and CDR2 are SEHNR and FQNEAQ (reference sequence). Trimming stripped 5 bases from V and 8 bases from J, with 15 bases between.